This passage covers 10 T cell receptor beta chains from one sample sequenced in a study of T cell responses to AZD1222 COVID-19 vaccine (dated by TCRdb to the early 2020s). The library was generated by the immunoSEQ multiplex PCR assay. TCRdb provides this immuneACCESS table in a form limited to in-frame rearrangements. Some clones are lacking; in checked studies, under half of them reflect an unresolved V gene, and why the rest are absent is not known. The sample data list over 150,000 clones, and more than 80% of these were observed just once. The top ten clones comprise about 6.9% of the sample. What the time point label conveys for this sample: baseline before first vaccination. The material was peripheral blood, obtained on day 0 of AZD1222 vaccination. The source is an adult in good health.

The chain recombines TRBV28 with TRBJ1-1; 8 bases line up with TRBD1. Trimming took 2 bases from V and 3 from J; bases not matched to a gene: 8. CDR3 length: 16 amino acids. Germline values: CDR1 MDHEN, CDR2 SYDVKM. In DNA, the CDR3 is TGTGCCAGCAGTTTAAGATCAGGGGGCGGCTACACTGAAGCTTTCTTT. The encoded protein is CASSLRSGGGYTEAFF.

The chain combines TRBV11-2 with TRBJ2-7; D is ambiguous. From germline, CDR1 is SGHAT and CDR2 FQNNGV. V was shortened by 4 bases and J by 4 bases, with 11 bases between the two germline ends. This CDR3 spans 13 amino acids. The CDR3 coding sequence is TGTGCCAGCAGCTCAGCACGCAATTACGAGCAGTACGTC. The encoded protein is CASSSARNYEQYV.

For this clone: Other DNA variants within this sample encode the same CDR3. The rearrangement joins TRBV5-1 to TRBJ1-2, with 9 positions matching TRBD1. The CDR3 length is 14 residues. Germline-derived CDR1 and CDR2 are SGHRS and YFSETQ. The junction had 1 base not matched to a gene; V was cut back by 0 bases and J by 4 bases. CDR3 region: CASSLGQGGYGYTF. CDR3 sequence (DNA): TGCGCCAGCAGCTTGGGACAGGGGGGCTATGGCTACACCTTC.

The chain links TRBV6-4 to TRBJ2-2; D remains unclear. The V gene's germline CDR1 is MRHNA and CDR2 SNTAGT. Trimming shortened V by 7 bases and J by 0 bases, and 9 bases separated the two germline ends. This CDR3 contains 14 residues. The CDR3 region is CASTPSANTGELFF. CDR3 DNA sequence: TGTGCCAGCACCCCGTCCGCGAACACCGGGGAGCTGTTTTTT.

The genes are TRBV14 and TRBJ1-5; a weak D match, TRBD1 (6 bases). Germline V gene data show CDR1 as SGHDN and CDR2 as FVKESK. The CDR3 has 14 residues. CDR3 coding DNA: TGTATACAGGGTAAGCTAGATAGCAATCAGCCCCAGCATTTT. It yields the protein CIQGKLDSNQPQHF.

This clone has a single count. V usage is TRBV19 and J usage is TRBJ1-5, with a possible D match to TRBD1 (6 bases). V was clipped by 2 bases and J by 3 bases, with 20 bases between them. The CDR3 is 18 residues long. Germline CDR1 reads LNHDA; CDR2 reads SQIVND (reference sequence). CDR3 protein: CASSIPQGTLTSNQPQHF. CDR3 bases: TGTGCCAGTAGTATACCCCAGGGGACTTTAACCTCCAATCAGCCCCAGCATTTT.

The chain uses TRBV24-1 and TRBJ1-5; TRBD1 matches at 8 bases. Losses at the gene ends were 4 bases for V and 4 bases for J; bases not matched to a gene: 2. The CDR3 length is 14 residues. Looked up from germline, CDR1 is KGHDR and CDR2 is SFDVKD. CDR3 region: CATSDRGLNQPQHF. Here the CDR3 DNA reads TGTGCCACCAGTGACAGGGGGCTTAATCAGCCCCAGCATTTT.

This chain uses TRBV5-5 with TRBJ1-6; unclear D gene. CDR3 length: 14 residues. V shed 2 bases and J shed 5 bases, with 8 bases lying between them. Germline V gene sequence: CDR1 SGHKS, CDR2 YYEKEE (reference sequence). The CDR3 is CASSLSSDNSPLHF. CDR3 in DNA: TGTGCCAGCAGCTTATCCTCGGATAATTCACCCCTCCACTTT.

In the case of this clone: One end of the junction is discordant with germline, which a read error may explain. The chain uses TRBV30 and TRBJ2-1, with a weak D call TRBD2 (7 bases). The CDR3 contains 14 residues. The germline gives CDR1 GTSNPN, CDR2 SVGIG (reference sequence). CDR3 in DNA: TGTGCCTGGGAAGGGCGGGGGCCCTACAGTGAGCAGTTCTTC. This gives the protein CAWEGRGPYSEQFF.

This chain uses TRBV4-2 with TRBJ2-7, with a weak D call TRBD1 (6 bases). CDR3 length: 14 amino acids. Germline CDR1 and CDR2: LGHNA and YNFKEQ. The V end was cut by 1 base, the J end by 2 bases, with 9 bases between. DNA for the CDR3: TGTGCCAGCAGCCAAGCCACAGGGACCTACGAGCAGTACTTC. This sequence encodes CASSQATGTYEQYF.